A single sample is the source of the 20 T cell receptor beta chains below, sequenced in a study of OX40 agonist ivuxolimab in advanced cancers. Produced via immunoSEQ multiplex PCR; TCRdb's table is partial and in-frame only. The data hold tens of thousands of clones, with about nine tenths observed a single time. Specimen: CD4+ or CD8+ T cells sorted from blood, collected in a trial of the OX40 agonist ivuxolimab. The source is an adult with an advanced solid tumor such as melanoma, head and neck, liver or kidney cancer.

This rearrangement joins TRBV5-4 to TRBJ2-7, with 9 bases matching TRBD1. The J segment lost 0 bases and the V segment lost 4 bases, leaving 2 bases of the junction unmatched. This CDR3 is 14 amino acids long. Per the germline V gene, CDR1 is SGHNT and CDR2 is YYREEE (reference sequence). DNA of the CDR3: TGTGCCAGCAGCCCGGACAGGGGCTCCTACGAGCAGTACTTC. Encoded protein: CASSPDRGSYEQYF.

This clone was seen once. This chain uses TRBV6-5 with TRBJ1-5; weak D call: TRBD1 (6 bases). The germline gives CDR1 MNHEY, CDR2 SVGAGI. The CDR3 contains 14 residues. V was clipped by 7 bases and J by 7 bases, with 17 bases between them. The CDR3 loop is CASTTAEGVQPQHF. As DNA, the CDR3 is TGTGCCAGCACTACAGCCGAGGGGGTGCAGCCCCAGCATTTT.

CDR3 residues: CATSRDVGTYEQYF. The CDR3 DNA reads as TGTGCCACCAGCAGAGATGTAGGAACCTACGAGCAGTACTTC. The chain links TRBV15 to TRBJ2-7; D not certain. CDR1 is LNHNV and CDR2 is YYDKDF in the germline V gene (reference sequence). V dropped 0 bases and J dropped 2 bases, with 8 bases sitting between them. The length of the CDR3 is 14 residues. The variable domain in full, completed from reference TRBV15 and TRBJ2-7, reads DAMVIQNPRYQVTQFGKPVTLSCSQTLNHNVMYWYQQKSSQAPKLLFHYYDKDFNNEADTPDNFQSRRPNTSFCFLDIRSPGLGDTAMYLCATSRDVGTYEQYFGPGTRLTVT.

CDR3 sequence reads: CASSLGLGSGVKETQYF. The CDR3 bases are TGTGCCAGCAGCTTAGGGCTGGGGAGCGGGGTGAAAGAGACCCAGTACTTC. The chain carries TRBV7-6 and TRBJ2-5, with 7 positions matching TRBD2. CDR3 length: 17 amino acids. The trim removed 1 base at V and 3 bases at J, leaving 11 bases unmatched. Germline CDR1 SGHVS, CDR2 FNYEAQ. The full variable domain, rest sourced from reference TRBV7-6 and TRBJ2-5, is GAGVSQSPRYKVTKRGQDVALRCDPISGHVSLYWYRQALGQGPEFLTYFNYEAQQDKSGLPNDRFSAERPEGSISTLTIQRTEQRDSAMYRCASSLGLGSGVKETQYFGPGTRLLVL.

This rearrangement joins TRBV18 to TRBJ2-2; the D gene is possibly TRBD1 (6 bases). The CDR3 runs 15 residues. Germline V gene data show CDR1 as KGHSH and CDR2 as LQKENI. V lost 3 bases, J lost 6 bases, and 14 bases lay in between. CDR3 in DNA: TGTGCCAGCTCACCCCAGGGGCAGGCCCCCGGGGAGCTGTTTTTT. The encoded protein is CASSPQGQAPGELFF.

The chain joins TRBV6-1 to TRBJ1-2; D unresolved. The V and J ends lost 6 bases and 3 bases respectively, with 14 bases between them. Looked up from germline, CDR1 is MNHNS and CDR2 is SASEGT. The CDR3 runs 14 residues. DNA of the CDR3: TGTGCCAGCAGGGGAAGTGGGGAGCACTATGGCTACACCTTC. Amino acids: CASRGSGEHYGYTF.

The V gene is TRBV6-5, the J gene TRBJ1-2; D gene uncertain. With 5 bases removed from V and 8 bases from J, the gap between germline ends came to 12 bases. Germline V gene sequence: CDR1 MNHEY, CDR2 SVGAGI. The CDR3 contains 12 residues. CDR3 in DNA: TGTGCCAGCAGTCCCCGAGGGAGAGGCTACACCTTC. Its protein is CASSPRGRGYTF.

This rearrangement joins TRBV5-4 to TRBJ1-2; D might be TRBD1 (5 bases). CDR1 SGHNT and CDR2 YYREEE come from the germline V gene (reference sequence). There are 16 residues in the CDR3. Trimming removed 4 bases at V and 1 base at J, with 17 bases between. The DNA of the CDR3 is TGTGCCAGCAGCCCGGGGGGGTCCGCTCTTAACTATGGCTACACCTTC. Translating it yields CASSPGGSALNYGYTF.

A few counts support this clone. The chain recombines TRBV4-2 with TRBJ2-3; no firm D call. V lost 2 bases, J lost 4 bases, and 7 bases lay in between. CDR3 length: 13 amino acids. Germline CDR1 LGHNA, CDR2 YNFKEQ. The CDR3 bases are TGTGCCAGCAGCCAAACCCGCTCAGATACGCAGTATTTT. Translation gives CASSQTRSDTQYF.

The chain links TRBV11-3 to TRBJ2-7; possible D gene TRBD2, 5 bases. Germline V gene lookup returns CDR1 SGHNT and CDR2 YENEEA. This CDR3 contains 16 residues. V was trimmed by 5 bases and J by 5 bases, leaving 22 bases between them. For the CDR3, the DNA is TGTGCCAGCAGCCGCCCTAGGCAGCGCCTCGGGGACGAGCAGTACTTC. Translated, it gives CASSRPRQRLGDEQYF. Drawing the rest from reference TRBV11-3 and TRBJ2-7, the complete variable domain is EAGVVQSPRYKIIEKKQPVAFWCNPISGHNTLYWYLQNLGQGPELLIRYENEEAVDDSQLPKDRFSAERLKGVDSTLKIQPAELGDSAVYLCASSRPRQRLGDEQYFGPGTRLTVT.

This chain connects TRBV9 to TRBJ2-1; TRBD1 aligns across 7 bases. The CDR3 extends over 17 amino acids. With V trimmed by 0 bases and J by 4 bases, 10 bases remained unmatched. The germline gives CDR1 SGDLS, CDR2 YYNGEE. CDR3 loop: CASSVGLEQGFYNEQFF. DNA for the CDR3: TGTGCCAGCAGCGTAGGGTTGGAACAGGGGTTTTACAATGAGCAGTTCTTC.

The gene calls are TRBV5-1 and TRBJ2-1; no firm D call. The germline gives CDR1 SGHRS, CDR2 YFSETQ. This CDR3 has 17 amino acids. Trimming took off 1 base at V and 4 bases at J, with 18 bases between the two ends. CDR3 protein: CASSLYPIGNEYNEQFF. The CDR3 DNA reads TGCGCCAGCAGCTTGTACCCGATAGGGAACGAGTACAATGAGCAGTTCTTC.

This clone was counted between two and nine times. The rearrangement links TRBV2 to TRBJ1-4, with D hard to call. The CDR3 has 15 residues. Trimming took 8 bases from V and 4 from J, leaving 17 bases between them. The germline gives CDR1 SNHLY, CDR2 FYNNEI. In DNA, the CDR3 is TGTGCCAGCGCCCCCAGATCCGCTTATAATGAAAAACTGTTTTTT. Amino acids: CASAPRSAYNEKLFF. The whole variable domain, remainder taken from reference TRBV2 and TRBJ1-4, is EPEVTQTPSHQVTQMGQEVILRCVPISNHLYFYWYRQILGQKVEFLVSFYNNEISEKSEIFDDQFSVERPDGSNFTLKIRSTKLEDSAMYFCASAPRSAYNEKLFFGSGTQLSVL.

This rearrangement joins TRBV7-9 to TRBJ1-5; 7 nucleotides match TRBD1. This CDR3 region has 13 residues. V shed 0 bases, J shed 15 bases, and the junction held 8 bases outside the gene matches. Germline lookup yields CDR1 SEHNR and CDR2 FQNEAQ (reference sequence). CDR3 DNA sequence: TGTGCCAGCAGCTTAGCAGACAGGGATCTTCCGCATTTT. The encoded protein is CASSLADRDLPHF.

The gene calls are TRBV6-5 and TRBJ2-1; D remains ambiguous. The V end lost 4 bases, the J end lost 5 bases, and 3 bases lay between the germline ends. The CDR3 sequence is 11 residues long. From germline, CDR1 is MNHEY and CDR2 SVGAGI. The DNA for the CDR3 is TGTGCCAGCAGTTTTCACAATGAGCAGTTCTTC. This translates into CASSFHNEQFF.

This chain links TRBV13 with TRBJ2-1, with TRBD1 matching over 8 bases. The CDR3 covers 17 residues. Germline CDR1 reads PRHDT; CDR2 reads FYEKMQ (reference sequence). V shed 2 bases and J 4 bases; nucleotides not matched to a gene: 10. CDR3 bases: TGTGCCAGCAGCTTACTCTCTAAAGGACAGGGATACAATGAGCAGTTCTTC. As protein: CASSLLSKGQGYNEQFF.

The rearrangement joins TRBV5-6 to TRBJ1-6, with D maybe TRBD1 (5 bases). Germline V CDR1 and CDR2: SGHDT, YYEEEE. This CDR3 has 14 residues. V was cut by 7 bases and J by 13 bases, with 21 bases left in between. For the CDR3, the DNA is TGTGCCAGCTTTTACGGGGCGTCCGAAGGGCCCCTCCACTTT. Translated, it gives CASFYGASEGPLHF.

The chain recombines TRBV11-2 with TRBJ1-2; D unresolved. Germline values: CDR1 SGHAT, CDR2 FQNNGV. Trimming removed 3 bases from V and 8 bases from J, with 19 bases in between. CDR3 size: 15 residues. Here the CDR3 reads CASSFFITPSWGYTF. The CDR3 DNA sequence: TGTGCCAGCAGCTTTTTCATTACCCCCAGCTGGGGCTACACCTTC.

The chain couples TRBV4-1 to TRBJ2-5, with 9 bases fitting TRBD1. CDR1 and CDR2 from the germline V gene are MGHRA and YSYEKL. The length of the CDR3 is 15 residues. V was pared by 2 bases and J by 5 bases, with 6 bases of the junction left unmatched. The CDR3 sequence is CASSQTDRGWETQYF. DNA of the CDR3: TGCGCCAGCAGCCAAACGGACAGGGGCTGGGAGACCCAGTACTTC.

This chain joins TRBV5-8 and TRBJ2-5; 11 bases map to TRBD2. V lost 1 base, J lost 1 base, and 6 bases stayed unmatched. Germline CDR1 is SGHTS and CDR2 is YDEGEE. This CDR3 region has 17 residues. CDR3 region: CASSLTVGLAAQETQYF. Here the CDR3 DNA reads TGTGCCAGCAGCTTGACGGTGGGACTAGCGGCCCAAGAGACCCAGTACTTC.